The sequence of this TCR beta chain was determined in a study of T cell responses to AZD1222 COVID-19 vaccine. Study-level points and caveats: Only 5 or 6 people who got AZD1222 tested seropositive at baseline. Females made up more of the donors, who were largely white British, and clonal diversity may have come out too low. Repertoires were collected only later (after the peak T cell response had occurred). Variant regions that are unmutated are reportedly the target of nearly half of spike-specific TCRs.

Regarding this clone: Its antigen remains unknown.

Looked up from germline, CDR1 is MNHEY and CDR2 is SVGEGT. V was shortened by 2 bases and J by 4 bases, with 21 bases between the two germline ends. The CDR3 loop spans 17 amino acids. The assay was immunoSEQ multiplex PCR, and TCRdb's table has in-frame clones only and misses some. The sample records under 90,000 clones, 75% to 90% being singletons. The genes are TRBV6-2 or TRBV6-3 and TRBJ2-7; the D is unclear. The TCR originated in an adult who received the AZD1222 COVID-19 vaccine. The material sequenced was peripheral blood, taken 28 days after the second AZD1222 dose. The CDR3 is CASSYPHPWTDPYEQYF. The CDR3 DNA follows: TGTGCCAGCAGTTACCCACACCCATGGACGGACCCGTACGAGCAGTACTTC.